A single sample is the source of the 30 T cell receptor beta chains below, sequenced in a study of shared T cell receptors in the human thymus. Generated by immunoSEQ multiplex PCR, the TCRdb table keeps only in-frame clones and is missing some. This sample has almost 550,000 clones, with approximately 80% found just once. The same sample was also used in a study of human thymus T cells.

The sequenced material came from thymocytes. These receptors all stem from a boy under two years old with a congenital heart defect.

The CDR3: CATSIGGDTDTQYF. The CDR3 DNA is TGTGCCACCAGCATAGGAGGAGACACAGATACGCAGTATTTT. The V and J genes are TRBV15 and TRBJ2-3; D possibly corresponds to TRBD2 (5 bases). The CDR3 contains 14 residues. Looked up from germline, CDR1 is LNHNV and CDR2 is YYDKDF (reference sequence). V gave up 4 bases and J gave up 2 bases, with 10 bases separating them.

This clone has a single count. The V gene is TRBV28, the J gene TRBJ2-5; TRBD2 matches 10 bases. The germline gives CDR1 MDHEN, CDR2 SYDVKM. V lost 3 bases, J lost 4 bases, and 2 bases stayed unmatched. This CDR3 region has 14 residues. The CDR3 is CASSFRTSGETQYF. CDR3 bases: TGTGCCAGCAGTTTCCGGACTAGCGGAGAGACCCAGTACTTC.

CDR3 residues: CASSPEKIGGGDTQYF. CDR3 DNA sequence: TGTGCCAGCTCACCAGAGAAGATAGGGGGTGGAGATACGCAGTATTTT. This chain joins TRBV18 and TRBJ2-3; possible D gene TRBD1, 6 bases. CDR1 is KGHSH and CDR2 is LQKENI in the germline V gene. The germline V and J ends were trimmed by 2 bases and 5 bases, with 17 bases remaining between them. CDR3 length equals 16 residues.

J is TRBJ2-3 and V is TRBV9; D might be TRBD1 (8 bases). Trimming took 2 bases from V and 2 from J, leaving 15 bases between them. This CDR3 is built from 16 residues. Germline values: CDR1 SGDLS, CDR2 YYNGEE. This CDR3 reads CASSVRQGRVTDTQYF. CDR3 DNA: TGTGCCAGCAGCGTGCGACAGGGGAGGGTCACAGATACGCAGTATTTT.

The CDR3 is CASSQVPLGRAYTGELFF. The CDR3 bases are TGCGCCAGCAGCCAAGTACCGCTCGGGAGGGCCTACACCGGGGAGCTGTTTTTT. The V gene is TRBV4-3, the J gene TRBJ2-2; 8 bases are shared with TRBD2. The CDR3 loop spans 18 amino acids. The trim removed 1 base at V and 3 bases at J, leaving 10 bases unmatched. Germline CDR1 and CDR2: LGHNA and YSLEER.

This clone has just a few counts. The chain has TRBV11-2 and TRBJ1-2; D is perhaps TRBD1 (6 bases). V was cut by 4 bases and J by 6 bases, with 18 bases left in between. The CDR3 loop spans 15 amino acids. The germline V gene encodes CDR1 SGHAT and CDR2 FQNNGV. The CDR3 coding sequence is TGTGCCAGCAGCTGGGTAAGGACAGTTCCTGATGGCTACACCTTC. Translated, it gives CASSWVRTVPDGYTF.

This chain connects TRBV14 to TRBJ2-2; 7 positions match TRBD1. The CDR3 is 17 amino acids. The J segment lost 2 bases and the V segment lost 4 bases, leaving 10 bases of the junction unmatched. Germline V gene lookup returns CDR1 SGHDN and CDR2 FVKESK. This chain's CDR3 is CASSRGGSCTNTGELFF. DNA of the CDR3: TGTGCCAGCAGCCGAGGGGGCAGCTGTACCAACACCGGGGAGCTGTTTTTT. Looking up the rest from reference TRBV14 and TRBJ2-2 gives the full variable domain: EAGVTQFPSHSVIEKGQTVTLRCDPISGHDNLYWYRRVMGKEIKFLLHFVKESKQDESGMPNNRFLAERTGGTYSTLKVQPAELEDSGVYFCASSRGGSCTNTGELFFGEGSRLTVL.

This chain uses TRBV14 with TRBJ2-7; TRBD1 is a possible D gene (7 bases). Trimming removed 7 bases from V and 3 bases from J, with 13 bases in between. Looked up from germline, CDR1 is SGHDN and CDR2 is FVKESK. The CDR3 length is 13 residues. The chain's CDR3 is CASNRRGDYEQYF. CDR3 bases: TGTGCCAGCAACCGCAGGGGGGACTACGAGCAGTACTTC.

The J gene is TRBJ2-7, the V gene TRBV7-6, with TRBD2 matching over 7 bases. This CDR3 is 14 amino acids long. The V gene's germline CDR1 is SGHVS and CDR2 FNYEAQ. Trimming at V came to 3 bases and at J to 0 bases, leaving 2 bases not matched to a gene. The CDR3 loop reads CASSLGGFSYEQYF. CDR3 sequence (DNA): TGTGCCAGCAGCTTGGGAGGGTTCTCCTACGAGCAGTACTTC.

This clone was counted between two and nine times. The chain links TRBV19 to TRBJ2-7; 7 bases match TRBD1. Trimming at V came to 4 bases and at J to 4 bases, leaving 7 bases not matched to a gene. The CDR3 runs to 14 residues. The germline CDR1 and CDR2 sequences are LNHDA and SQIVND (reference sequence). In DNA form, the CDR3 reads TGTGCCAGTAGTACGGTCCGGGACAGATACGAGCAGTACTTC. Its protein product is CASSTVRDRYEQYF. The entire variable domain, with the rest obtained from reference TRBV19 and TRBJ2-7, is as follows: DGGITQSPKYLFRKEGQNVTLSCEQNLNHDAMYWYRQDPGQGLRLIYYSQIVNDFQKGDIAEGYSVSREKKESFPLTVTSAQKNPTAFYLCASSTVRDRYEQYFGPGTRLTVT.

The chain joins TRBV28 to TRBJ1-5; tentatively, D is TRBD1 (5 bases). Deletions cut 7 bases from V and 6 bases from J, with 16 bases between. The germline gives CDR1 MDHEN, CDR2 SYDVKM. The CDR3 spans 14 residues. This CDR3 is CASIPSGIRQPQHF. The CDR3, as DNA: TGTGCCAGCATACCCTCAGGGATCCGTCAGCCCCAGCATTTT. The variable domain in full, with the rest retrieved from reference TRBV28 and TRBJ1-5, is DVKVTQSSRYLVKRTGEKVFLECVQDMDHENMFWYRQDPGLGLRLIYFSYDVKMKEKGDIPEGYSVSREKKERFSLILESASTNQTSMYLCASIPSGIRQPQHFGDGTRLSIL.

The genes are TRBV30 and TRBJ2-5; D is possibly TRBD2 (6 bases). This CDR3 has 13 residues. V was trimmed by 2 bases and J by 5 bases, leaving 12 bases between them. The germline CDR1 and CDR2 sequences are GTSNPN and SVGIG (reference sequence). The CDR3 DNA follows: TGTGCCTGGAGTCCACGAGGAGGGGAGACCCAGTACTTC. Amino acids: CAWSPRGGETQYF.

The sample holds a few counts of this clone. V usage is TRBV11-2 and J usage is TRBJ1-4, with D perhaps matching TRBD1 (5 bases). V was trimmed by 8 bases and J by 2 bases, leaving 9 bases between them. The CDR3 contains 13 residues. CDR1 is SGHAT and CDR2 is FQNNGV in the germline V gene. Written as DNA, the CDR3 is TGTGCCAGCCGCGGGGGGACTAATGAAAAACTGTTTTTT. Its translation is CASRGGTNEKLFF. Using reference TRBV11-2 and TRBJ1-4 for the parts outside the CDR3, the full variable domain is EAGVAQSPRYKIIEKRQSVAFWCNPISGHATLYWYQQILGQGPKLLIQFQNNGVVDDSQLPKDRFSAERLKGVDSTLKIQPAKLEDSAVYLCASRGGTNEKLFFGSGTQLSVL.

This sequence joins TRBV6-5 and TRBJ2-1; D may be TRBD2 (6 bases). V gave up 7 bases and J gave up 12 bases, with 13 bases separating them. Germline assignment: CDR1 MNHEY and CDR2 SVGAGI. The CDR3 extends over 11 amino acids. CDR3 region: CASIGAGRQFF. The CDR3 DNA reads as TGTGCCAGCATTGGGGCGGGAAGGCAGTTCTTC.

The rearrangement joins TRBV4-3 to TRBJ2-2; TRBD2 matches 8 bases. V lost 1 base, J lost 6 bases, and 22 bases stayed unmatched. The CDR3 loop spans 21 amino acids. CDR1 and CDR2 from the germline V gene are LGHNA and YSLEER. CDR3 in DNA: TGCGCCAGCAGCCAAGGCGTCTTTAAGCGGGAGTCAACCCAAAGAGCCGGGGAGCTGTTTTTT. This codes for CASSQGVFKRESTQRAGELFF.

The chain recombines TRBV18 with TRBJ2-7, with TRBD2 matching over 8 bases. The V gene end was trimmed by 0 bases and the J gene end by 6 bases; junction bases not matched to a gene: 25. The CDR3 is 21 amino acids. Germline CDR1 and CDR2: KGHSH and LQKENI. The CDR3 is CASSPPLLGAGVSTLTGEQYF. CDR3 nucleotide sequence: TGTGCCAGCTCACCACCCCTTCTAGGAGCGGGAGTCTCTACACTTACTGGCGAGCAGTACTTC.

This clone was seen once. V usage is TRBV27 and J usage is TRBJ1-1; perhaps TRBD1 as D (6 bases). Trimming left V 7 bases short and J 8 bases short, with 14 bases between. Germline V gene data show CDR1 as MNHEY and CDR2 as SMNVEV (reference sequence). The CDR3 covers 12 residues. CDR3 sequence (DNA): TGTGCCAGCACTGGAATCGGGACAGAAGCTTTCTTT. As protein: CASTGIGTEAFF.

The J gene is TRBJ1-2, the V gene TRBV25-1, with D tentatively TRBD1 (6 bases). Trimming took off 9 bases at V and 7 bases at J, with 18 bases between the two ends. CDR1 is MGHDK and CDR2 is SYGVNS in the germline V gene. The CDR3 runs 13 residues. CDR3 nucleotides: TGTGCCAGTCATGATGGGGGCACCAGTGGCTACACCTTC. Protein product: CASHDGGTSGYTF.

The chain uses TRBV30 and TRBJ2-1; D may be TRBD1 (8 bases). CDR3 length: 14 amino acids. V gave up 0 bases and J gave up 7 bases, with 13 bases separating them. Germline V CDR1 and CDR2: GTSNPN, SVGIG (reference sequence). CDR3 sequence: CAWSVQGGGNEQFF. DNA for the CDR3: TGTGCCTGGAGTGTACAGGGGGGGGGAAATGAGCAGTTCTTC.

V gene TRBV10-2 combines with J gene TRBJ2-3; TRBD1 agrees at 7 bases. Germline assignment: CDR1 WSHSY and CDR2 SAAADI. The CDR3 has 17 amino acids. V was pared by 6 bases and J by 2 bases, with 14 bases of the junction left unmatched. CDR3 residues: CASRLSISGGDTDTQYF. The CDR3 coding sequence is TGCGCCAGCAGATTGTCAATTTCAGGGGGAGACACAGATACGCAGTATTTT.

This chain joins TRBV27 and TRBJ2-2, with 9 bases that match TRBD2. V trimming: 2 bases; J trimming: 6 bases; junction bases outside the gene matches: 4. Germline V gene lookup returns CDR1 MNHEY and CDR2 SMNVEV (reference sequence). The CDR3 covers 15 residues. The CDR3 loop is CASSLLAGLPGELFF. CDR3 in DNA: TGTGCCAGCAGTTTACTAGCGGGATTACCCGGGGAGCTGTTTTTT.

This chain connects TRBV6-5 to TRBJ2-7; 12 nucleotides align to TRBD2. J was trimmed by 6 bases and V by 6 bases; bases with no gene match: 6. Germline lookup yields CDR1 MNHEY and CDR2 SVGAGI. CDR3 length: 14 amino acids. The CDR3 sequence: CASRTGTSGSEQYF. CDR3 nucleotides: TGTGCCAGCAGAACCGGGACTAGCGGGTCCGAGCAGTACTTC.

This chain joins TRBV5-4 and TRBJ2-7; 9 bases are shared with TRBD2. Unmatched junction bases numbered 9, after V lost 0 bases and J lost 2 bases. CDR1 and CDR2 (germline): SGHNT, YYREEE (reference sequence). The CDR3 has 17 residues. The CDR3 loop reads CASSLVRSGRTTYEQYF. CDR3 sequence (DNA): TGTGCCAGCAGCTTGGTGAGGAGCGGGAGGACCACCTACGAGCAGTACTTC.

This rearrangement joins TRBV2 to TRBJ2-3; 10 bases agree with TRBD2. CDR3 length equals 15 residues. J gave up 6 bases and V 5 bases, and 8 bases lay outside the gene matches. Germline CDR1 is SNHLY and CDR2 is FYNNEI. The CDR3 bases are TGTGCCAGCAGTACCTGGACTAGCGGATTCGATACGCAGTATTTT. This encodes CASSTWTSGFDTQYF.

J is TRBJ2-3 and V is TRBV25-1, with D perhaps matching TRBD1 or TRBD2 (10 bases each). The CDR3 is 18 residues long. V lost 6 bases and J 8 bases, leaving 30 bases between the germline ends. Germline CDR1 MGHDK, CDR2 SYGVNS. Here the CDR3 DNA reads TGTGCCAGCAGACCCCGGGACAGGGGTTTTACTAGCGGGGTTACGCAGTATTTT. Translated, it gives CASRPRDRGFTSGVTQYF.

The sample holds one count of this clone. The chain has TRBV7-8 and TRBJ2-7; 13 bases line up with TRBD2. The junction had 7 bases not matched to a gene; V was cut back by 3 bases and J by 2 bases. This CDR3 is 17 amino acids long. Germline V lookup: CDR1 SGHVS, CDR2 FQNEAQ. In DNA form, the CDR3 reads TGTGCCAGCAGCTTTGGGACTAGCGGGATCGGGGCCTACGAGCAGTACTTC. Its protein is CASSFGTSGIGAYEQYF. Filled out from reference TRBV7-8 and TRBJ2-7, the complete variable domain reads GAGVSQSPRYKVAKRGQDVALRCDPISGHVSLFWYQQALGQGPEFLTYFQNEAQLDKSGLPSDRFFAERPEGSVSTLKIQRTQQEDSAVYLCASSFGTSGIGAYEQYFGPGTRLTVT.

V is TRBV18 and J is TRBJ1-2, with D tentatively TRBD1 (5 bases). V lost 1 base, J lost 3 bases, and 15 bases lay in between. Germline-derived CDR1 and CDR2 are KGHSH and LQKENI. The CDR3 totals 16 residues. For the CDR3, the DNA is TGTGCCAGCTCACCACGGGGCTCCGGAAGCGACTATGGCTACACCTTC. Translating it yields CASSPRGSGSDYGYTF. Looking up the rest from reference TRBV18 and TRBJ1-2 gives the full variable domain: NAGVMQNPRHLVRRRGQEARLRCSPMKGHSHVYWYRQLPEEGLKFMVYLQKENIIDESGMPKERFSAEFPKEGPSILRIQQVVRGDSAAYFCASSPRGSGSDYGYTFGSGTRLTVV.

This chain joins TRBV19 and TRBJ1-2; no reliable D call. This CDR3 has 15 amino acids. Trimming shortened V by 0 bases and J by 0 bases, and 8 bases separated the two germline ends. Looked up from germline, CDR1 is LNHDA and CDR2 is SQIVND (reference sequence). This chain's CDR3 is CASSIDAGANYGYTF. CDR3 nucleotide sequence: TGTGCCAGTAGTATAGACGCCGGTGCTAACTATGGCTACACCTTC.

The V gene is TRBV4-3, the J gene TRBJ2-1, with no clear D. This CDR3 has 18 residues. The V gene lost 0 bases and the J gene lost 0 bases, with 15 bases spanning the gap. CDR1 LGHNA and CDR2 YSLEER come from the germline V gene. As DNA, the CDR3 is TGCGCCAGCAGCCAAGATGACGGCGGAAATAACTCCTACAATGAGCAGTTCTTC. It encodes CASSQDDGGNNSYNEQFF.

The chain has TRBV19 and TRBJ2-7, with 8 bases aligning to TRBD1. CDR1 is LNHDA, CDR2 SQIVND, per germline (reference sequence). The CDR3 has 16 amino acids. With 0 bases clipped from V and 5 bases from J, the junction kept 9 bases outside the gene matches. In DNA form, the CDR3 reads TGTGCCAGTAGTATAGATTACCAGGGGGCCATCGACGAGCAGTACTTC. Its protein is CASSIDYQGAIDEQYF. The variable domain in full, with the rest retrieved from reference TRBV19 and TRBJ2-7, is DGGITQSPKYLFRKEGQNVTLSCEQNLNHDAMYWYRQDPGQGLRLIYYSQIVNDFQKGDIAEGYSVSREKKESFPLTVTSAQKNPTAFYLCASSIDYQGAIDEQYFGPGTRLTVT.